Each of the 16 T cell receptor beta chains below was sequenced from the same sample in a study of blood T cell repertoires in COVID-19. TCRdb keeps only in-frame clones here, not all; method: immunoSEQ multiplex PCR. This table has about 120,000 clones, about 86% appearing once. Material for sequencing was peripheral blood. The source is an elderly man with active or convalescent COVID-19.

V usage is TRBV5-1 and J usage is TRBJ2-1; 11 positions agree with TRBD2. The germline V gene has CDR1 SGHRS and CDR2 YFSETQ. V lost 1 base and J lost 1; bases outside the gene matches: 4. CDR3 length: 17 residues. The CDR3 is CASSLMGLADSYNEQFF. The CDR3 coding sequence is TGCGCCAGCAGCTTGATGGGACTAGCGGATTCCTACAATGAGCAGTTCTTC.

This chain connects TRBV19 to TRBJ2-6; no firm D call. V lost 8 bases to trimming and J lost 0 bases, with 8 bases between them. The CDR3 is 14 amino acids. Germline V gene sequence: CDR1 LNHDA, CDR2 SQIVND (reference sequence). The CDR3 spells CASRQASGANVLTF. The CDR3 DNA sequence: TGTGCCAGTCGACAAGCCTCTGGGGCCAACGTCCTGACTTTC.

The chain links TRBV24-1 to TRBJ2-3, with TRBD2 identical over 8 bases. From germline, CDR1 is KGHDR and CDR2 SFDVKD. The CDR3 contains 15 residues. The V gene end was trimmed by 6 bases and the J gene end by 5 bases; junction bases not matched to a gene: 9. The CDR3 bases are TGTGCCACCAGTCCCAGCGGGGGCCCTGGAGATACGCAGTATTTT. Translating it yields CATSPSGGPGDTQYF.

In DNA form, the CDR3 reads TGTGCCAGCAGTTACTCGCGGGGTACTCAGCCCCAGCATTTT. This translates into CASSYSRGTQPQHF. This chain uses TRBV6-5 with TRBJ1-5; D remains ambiguous. In germline, CDR1 is MNHEY, CDR2 SVGAGI. Trimming shortened V by 0 bases and J by 6 bases, and 9 bases separated the two germline ends. This CDR3 has 14 residues.

The chain couples TRBV7-5 to TRBJ2-3; the D call of TRBD1 is as the table states it, not checked on the DNA. TRBV7-5 is a pseudogene locus. The CDR3 consists of 16 residues. For the CDR3, the DNA is TGTGCCAGAAGCTTTTCGGACAGGGGGTTGGTAGATACGCAGTATTTT. This translates into CARSFSDRGLVDTQYF.

This clone came up a few times. Other DNA sequences in the same sample also yield this CDR3. The chain has TRBV29-1 and TRBJ2-5; a possible D gene is TRBD2 (6 bases). Trimming stripped 4 bases from V and 2 bases from J, with 8 bases between. Germline V gene lookup returns CDR1 SQVTM and CDR2 ANQGSEA. The CDR3 runs 12 residues. CDR3 amino acids: CSVAAGQETQYF. CDR3 coding DNA: TGCAGCGTTGCGGCGGGGCAAGAGACCCAGTACTTC.

CDR3 DNA sequence: TGTGCCAGCAATTCTGGGGGGATTGGGAACACTGAAGCTTTCTTT. Translated: CASNSGGIGNTEAFF. The rearrangement uses TRBV28 and TRBJ1-1, with D tentatively TRBD1 (5 bases). The CDR3 length is 15 residues. Trimming stripped 7 bases from V and 1 base from J, with 16 bases between. From germline, CDR1 is MDHEN and CDR2 SYDVKM.

This sequence joins TRBV7-2 and TRBJ1-1; 8 bases match TRBD1. This CDR3 comprises 15 residues. Germline trimming cut 2 bases from V and 2 bases from J; bases unmatched to any gene: 4. Germline V gene sequence: CDR1 SGHTA, CDR2 FQGNSA. In DNA, the CDR3 is TGTGCCAGCAGCTTATTACCAGGGGGCAACACTGAAGCTTTCTTT. Translating gives CASSLLPGGNTEAFF.

The chain is built from TRBV3-1 (or the pseudogene TRBV3-2) and TRBJ2-5, with 8 bases matching TRBD1. The CDR3 has 13 residues. Germline loops: CDR1 LGHDT, CDR2 YNNKEL (reference sequence). V shed 4 bases, J shed 5 bases, and the junction held 3 bases outside the gene matches. The DNA for the CDR3 is TGTGCCAGCAGCCCCCGGACAGGGGAGACCCAGTACTTC. Protein product: CASSPRTGETQYF.

The chain uses TRBV6-2 or TRBV6-3 and TRBJ1-6; 10 positions agree with TRBD1. V lost 5 bases to trimming and J lost 0 bases; unmatched junction nucleotides: 7. From germline, CDR1 is MNHEY and CDR2 SVGEGT. CDR3 length equals 18 residues. CDR3 nucleotide sequence: TGTGCCAGCAGTACCCGGGACAGGGGAAGCTCCTATAATTCACCCCTCCACTTT. Its translation: CASSTRDRGSSYNSPLHF.

This chain links TRBV10-3 with TRBJ2-7; a possible D gene is TRBD2 (7 bases). V was shortened by 4 bases and J by 3 bases, with 16 bases between the two germline ends. The CDR3 extends over 15 amino acids. In germline, CDR1 is ENHRY, CDR2 SYGVKD. Here the CDR3 reads CAISALGGAGYEQYF. The CDR3 DNA reads as TGTGCCATCAGTGCTCTTGGGGGGGCAGGCTACGAGCAGTACTTC.

The genes are TRBV12-3 or TRBV12-4 and TRBJ1-1, with no clear D. The ends were cut back, 7 bases at V and 4 bases at J, with 7 bases in the middle. This CDR3 contains 11 residues. The CDR3 DNA reads as TGTGCCAGCAAGGGAGGCACTGAAGCTTTCTTT. Translated, it gives CASKGGTEAFF.

The chain couples TRBV28 to TRBJ2-1; TRBD2 might be the D (5 bases). Trimming shortened V by 3 bases and J by 2 bases, and 8 bases separated the two germline ends. CDR1 is MDHEN and CDR2 is SYDVKM in the germline V gene. This CDR3 region has 14 residues. The CDR3 region has the DNA TGTGCCAGCAGTTTGCAGACTACCTACAATGAGCAGTTCTTC. As protein: CASSLQTTYNEQFF.

The V gene is TRBV19, the J gene TRBJ2-7, with 7 nucleotides matching TRBD1. The CDR3 is made up of 13 amino acids. Trimming at V came to 10 bases and at J to 0 bases, leaving 6 bases not matched to a gene. The germline V gene has CDR1 LNHDA and CDR2 SQIVND (reference sequence). The CDR3 sequence is CATKGQSSYEQYF. CDR3 DNA sequence: TGTGCCACCAAGGGACAGTCCTCCTACGAGCAGTACTTC.

This clone has a single count. The J gene is TRBJ2-2, the V gene TRBV7-3; TRBD2 aligns across 8 bases. J was trimmed by 3 bases and V by 2 bases; bases with no gene match: 8. This CDR3 contains 17 residues. The V gene's germline CDR1 is SGHTA and CDR2 FQGTGA. The CDR3 loop is CASSLYRREGDTGELFF. The CDR3, as DNA: TGTGCCAGCAGCTTATATCGTCGGGAGGGAGACACCGGGGAGCTGTTTTTT. Supplemented by reference TRBV7-3 and TRBJ2-2, the full variable domain reads GAGVSQTPSNKVTEKGKYVELRCDPISGHTALYWYRQSLGQGPEFLIYFQGTGAADDSGLPNDRFFAVRPEGSVSTLKIQRTERGDSAVYLCASSLYRREGDTGELFFGEGSRLTVL.

The chain couples TRBV6-2 or TRBV6-3 to TRBJ1-2; D is uncertain. CDR1 and CDR2 from the germline V gene are MNHEY and SVGEGT. The CDR3 has 14 amino acids. V was pared by 4 bases and J by 0 bases, with 9 bases between. CDR3 sequence: CASSSPVTNYGYTF. CDR3 nucleotide sequence: TGTGCCAGCAGTTCCCCGGTAACTAACTATGGCTACACCTTC.